This TCR beta chain comes out of a study of blood T cell repertoires in COVID-19. The wider study: T cells, B-cell-depleted T cells, or PBMCs supplied cDNA or gDNA.

The authors' processing: The assay estimated nucleated cells by amplifying reference gene primers. TCRdb keeps only in-frame clones here, not all; method: immunoSEQ multiplex PCR. V, J and clone size reflect that table, while D and trimming were determined from the DNA. The profile shows about 360,000 clones, 80% to 90% of them singletons. The CDR3 is 14 residues long. From germline, CDR1 is LGHNT and CDR2 FRNRAP. The V gene lost 0 bases and the J gene lost 7 bases, with 7 bases spanning the gap. Seattle's cohort entered during active infection and was followed longitudinally. This receptor was obtained from a woman between 55 and 75 years old with COVID-19, enrolled during active disease. Material: peripheral blood. J is TRBJ1-6 and V is TRBV12-5; weak D call: TRBD1 (5 bases). CDR3 bases: TGTGCTAGTGGTTTGGTGGGGCACAATTCACCCCTCCACTTT. Residues: CASGLVGHNSPLHF.